Below, 30 T cell receptor beta chains from the same sample are listed, as sequenced in a study of blood T cell repertoires in COVID-19. TCRdb keeps only in-frame clones here, not all; method: immunoSEQ multiplex PCR. The sample has fewer than 250,000 clones; around 85% are singletons. The sample taken for sequencing was PBMCs or T cells enriched from blood (not recorded which). These receptor sequences come from a woman aged 50 to 60 with acute COVID-19.

The chain carries TRBV30 and TRBJ1-2, with a tentative D call TRBD1 (5 bases). Looked up from germline, CDR1 is GTSNPN and CDR2 is SVGIG (reference sequence). This CDR3 is 11 amino acids long. V was clipped by 8 bases and J by 4 bases, with 11 bases between them. CDR3 loop: CAGGAIYGYTF. CDR3 nucleotides: TGTGCCGGAGGGGCGATCTATGGCTACACCTTC.

This sequence joins TRBV2 and TRBJ2-3; maybe TRBD2 (6 bases). Germline values: CDR1 SNHLY, CDR2 FYNNEI. V lost 3 bases and J 3 bases, leaving 10 bases between the germline ends. The CDR3 sequence is 14 residues long. The CDR3 region is CASSDGGGTDTQYF. The CDR3 DNA sequence: TGTGCCAGCAGTGACGGGGGTGGGACAGATACGCAGTATTTT.

On this clone itself: The sample has other DNA sequences that encode this CDR3 too. The chain combines TRBV30 with TRBJ1-2; TRBD1 might be the D (5 bases). The CDR3 is 12 residues long. With 1 base removed from V and 6 bases from J, the gap between germline ends came to 9 bases. The V gene's germline CDR1 is GTSNPN and CDR2 SVGIG (reference sequence). CDR3 sequence: CAWSGGGDGYTF. Written as DNA, the CDR3 is TGTGCCTGGAGTGGGGGAGGGGATGGCTACACCTTC.

This chain joins TRBV27 and TRBJ1-6; D gene ambiguous. CDR3 size: 16 residues. The germline V gene encodes CDR1 MNHEY and CDR2 SMNVEV (reference sequence). V lost 7 bases, J lost 9 bases, and 22 bases lay in between. The CDR3 nucleotides read TGTGCCAGCACCGCGGGAGGTGGCAGGTGGGGTTCACCCCTCCACTTT. Translating it yields CASTAGGGRWGSPLHF.

This rearrangement joins TRBV11-3 to TRBJ1-2; D is possibly TRBD1 (6 bases). V shed 3 bases and J shed 6 bases, with 8 bases lying between them. The CDR3 has 12 amino acids. The germline V gene encodes CDR1 SGHNT and CDR2 YENEEA. As DNA, the CDR3 is TGTGCCAGCAGCTTTCAGGGGAATGGCTACACCTTC. Its translation is CASSFQGNGYTF. The variable domain in full, completed from reference TRBV11-3 and TRBJ1-2, reads EAGVVQSPRYKIIEKKQPVAFWCNPISGHNTLYWYLQNLGQGPELLIRYENEEAVDDSQLPKDRFSAERLKGVDSTLKIQPAELGDSAVYLCASSFQGNGYTFGSGTRLTVV.

The J gene is TRBJ2-7, the V gene TRBV7-2; 13 bases fit TRBD2. The V gene's germline CDR1 is SGHTA and CDR2 FQGNSA. The CDR3 has 16 amino acids. Losses at the gene ends were 3 bases for V and 2 bases for J; bases not matched to a gene: 4. In nucleotides, the CDR3 is TGTGCCAGCAGCTTCGCCGGGACTAGCGGGGCCTACGAGCAGTACTTC. Residues: CASSFAGTSGAYEQYF.

This chain joins TRBV3-1 (or the pseudogene TRBV3-2) and TRBJ1-5; 10 nucleotides agree with TRBD1. In germline, CDR1 is LGHDT, CDR2 YNNKEL (reference sequence). CDR3 length equals 14 residues. The V segment lost 5 bases and the J segment 4 bases; nucleotides outside the gene matches: 2. The CDR3 nucleotides read TGTGCCAGCAGCGGACAGGGGGGGAATCAGCCCCAGCATTTT. Translation gives CASSGQGGNQPQHF.

Only a few counts were recorded for this clone. The CDR3 DNA reads TGTGCCAGCAGGATTACTCACTCTGGAAACACCATATATTTT. This gives the protein CASRITHSGNTIYF. V and J are TRBV27 and TRBJ1-3; D gene ambiguous. The germline V gene encodes CDR1 MNHEY and CDR2 SMNVEV (reference sequence). The CDR3 spans 14 residues. Trimming pared 6 bases from V and 0 bases from J, leaving 9 bases between.

V gene TRBV2 combines with J gene TRBJ2-2; 7 bases match TRBD2. This CDR3 has 15 residues. CDR1 and CDR2 from the germline V gene are SNHLY and FYNNEI. With V trimmed by 3 bases and J by 1 base, 2 bases remained unmatched. This CDR3 is CASSETGGNTGELFF. In nucleotides, the CDR3 is TGTGCCAGCAGTGAGACGGGGGGGAACACCGGGGAGCTGTTTTTT. The entire variable domain, with the rest obtained from reference TRBV2 and TRBJ2-2, is as follows: EPEVTQTPSHQVTQMGQEVILRCVPISNHLYFYWYRQILGQKVEFLVSFYNNEISEKSEIFDDQFSVERPDGSNFTLKIRSTKLEDSAMYFCASSETGGNTGELFFGEGSRLTVL.

Only a few counts were recorded for this clone. This rearrangement joins TRBV2 to TRBJ1-1, with TRBD1 matching 8 bases. From germline, CDR1 is SNHLY and CDR2 FYNNEI. The CDR3 extends over 13 amino acids. V lost 7 bases to trimming and J lost 1 base; unmatched junction nucleotides: 2. CDR3 loop: CASKGQENTEAFF. DNA for the CDR3: TGTGCCAGCAAGGGACAGGAGAACACTGAAGCTTTCTTT.

This clone was detected only a few times. The chain recombines TRBV30 with TRBJ1-2; unclear D gene. Trimming cost V 2 bases and J 8 bases, with 18 bases left between them. This CDR3 comprises 14 residues. From germline, CDR1 is GTSNPN and CDR2 SVGIG (reference sequence). This CDR3 reads CAWSRDQGGGGYTF. CDR3 DNA sequence: TGTGCCTGGAGTAGAGACCAAGGCGGTGGAGGCTACACCTTC.

This sequence joins TRBV5-1 and TRBJ2-1; 8 bases match TRBD2. Trimming took 8 bases from V and 1 from J; bases not matched to a gene: 20. The CDR3 has 19 amino acids. Germline V gene data show CDR1 as SGHRS and CDR2 as YFSETQ. The chain's CDR3 is CASRTTSGGPLGSYNEQFF. CDR3 coding DNA: TGCGCCAGTAGAACCACTAGCGGCGGTCCCTTGGGGTCCTACAATGAGCAGTTCTTC. The whole variable domain, remainder taken from reference TRBV5-1 and TRBJ2-1, is KAGVTQTPRYLIKTRGQQVTLSCSPISGHRSVSWYQQTPGQGLQFLFEYFSETQRNKGNFPGRFSGRQFSNSRSEMNVSTLELGDSALYLCASRTTSGGPLGSYNEQFFGPGTRLTVL.

The chain is built from TRBV27 and TRBJ1-2; 12 bases are shared with TRBD1. There are 16 residues in the CDR3. V trimming: 2 bases; J trimming: 8 bases; junction bases outside the gene matches: 9. Germline V gene lookup returns CDR1 MNHEY and CDR2 SMNVEV (reference sequence). Here the CDR3 reads CASSLAPGQGAGGYTF. The DNA for the CDR3 is TGTGCCAGCAGTTTAGCCCCGGGACAGGGGGCGGGGGGCTACACCTTC.

This clone appeared a single time. The CDR3 nucleotides are TGTGCCAGCAGCGTACGGGGTTCCACAGATACGCAGTATTTT. Amino acid sequence: CASSVRGSTDTQYF. The chain links TRBV9 to TRBJ2-3; TRBD2 is a possible D gene (5 bases). This CDR3 region has 14 residues. Germline V CDR1 and CDR2: SGDLS, YYNGEE. With 1 base removed from V and 2 bases from J, the gap between germline ends came to 8 bases.

The rearrangement uses TRBV6-6 and TRBJ1-2; TRBD1 matches 7 bases. CDR1 MNHNY and CDR2 SVGAGI come from the germline V gene (reference sequence). The CDR3 is 14 amino acids. V shed 2 bases and J 8 bases; nucleotides not matched to a gene: 8. CDR3 sequence: CASSYPDREKGYTF. DNA for the CDR3: TGTGCCAGCAGTTACCCCGACAGGGAGAAAGGCTACACCTTC.

The chain is built from TRBV7-9 and TRBJ1-2; TRBD1 agrees at 10 bases. In germline, CDR1 is SEHNR, CDR2 FQNEAQ (reference sequence). V shed 5 bases and J 2 bases; nucleotides not matched to a gene: 5. The CDR3 is 15 residues long. Written as DNA, the CDR3 is TGTGCCAGCAGCCCGCAGGGACAGGGGAACTATGGCTACACCTTC. Protein sequence: CASSPQGQGNYGYTF.

The rearrangement joins TRBV5-6 to TRBJ1-2, with 7 nucleotides matching TRBD1. V dropped 4 bases and J dropped 5; count of bases not matched to a gene: 5. The CDR3 covers 13 residues. Germline CDR1 and CDR2: SGHDT and YYEEEE. CDR3 DNA sequence: TGTGCCAGCAGCCAGGGACAGTATTATGGCTACACCTTC. Protein product: CASSQGQYYGYTF.

This clone was recorded once. CDR3 sequence (DNA): TGCGCCAGCAGCTTTGGGGAGACAGGGCTCCATGGCTACACCTTC. Protein sequence: CASSFGETGLHGYTF. The chain combines TRBV5-1 with TRBJ1-2; 7 nucleotides align to TRBD1. V shed 2 bases, J shed 6 bases, and the junction held 10 bases outside the gene matches. This CDR3 comprises 15 residues. Looked up from germline, CDR1 is SGHRS and CDR2 is YFSETQ.

The V and J genes are TRBV5-1 and TRBJ2-4; 9 nucleotides agree with TRBD2. Germline loops: CDR1 SGHRS, CDR2 YFSETQ. V was pared by 10 bases and J by 0 bases, with 20 bases of the junction left unmatched. The length of the CDR3 is 19 residues. The CDR3 here is CADPKLLAGSDLAKNIQYF. In DNA form, the CDR3 reads TGCGCCGATCCTAAGCTTCTAGCGGGGTCGGATCTAGCCAAAAACATTCAGTACTTC.

The chain carries TRBV5-1 and TRBJ2-5; D is perhaps TRBD2 (5 bases). Trimming took off 7 bases at V and 1 base at J, with 11 bases between the two ends. Germline loops: CDR1 SGHRS, CDR2 YFSETQ. The CDR3 has 13 residues. The CDR3 here is CASARDPQETQYF. CDR3 in DNA: TGCGCCAGCGCCCGGGATCCCCAAGAGACCCAGTACTTC. Variable domain in full (rest from reference TRBV5-1 and TRBJ2-5): KAGVTQTPRYLIKTRGQQVTLSCSPISGHRSVSWYQQTPGQGLQFLFEYFSETQRNKGNFPGRFSGRQFSNSRSEMNVSTLELGDSALYLCASARDPQETQYFGPGTRLLVL.

A few counts support this clone. The chain carries TRBV5-1 and TRBJ1-2; D is perhaps TRBD1 (6 bases). The CDR3 extends over 15 amino acids. Trimming removed 0 bases from V and 4 bases from J, with 13 bases in between. The germline V gene encodes CDR1 SGHRS and CDR2 YFSETQ. In DNA, the CDR3 is TGCGCCAGCAGCTTGGATCTGGGGGGGCTCTATGGCTACACCTTC. This translates into CASSLDLGGLYGYTF.

The count of this clone is one. Here the CDR3 DNA reads TGTGCCAGCAGTCGGGACAGGGGTGCAACTAATGAAAAACTGTTTTTT. It translates to CASSRDRGATNEKLFF. V and J are TRBV2 and TRBJ1-4; 10 nucleotides agree with TRBD1. The CDR3 runs 16 residues. The germline CDR1 and CDR2 sequences are SNHLY and FYNNEI. The V segment lost 5 bases and the J segment 0 bases; nucleotides outside the gene matches: 3.

The rearrangement joins TRBV19 to TRBJ1-4, with a weak D call TRBD1 (6 bases). This CDR3 has 15 amino acids. Deletions cut 6 bases from V and 5 bases from J, with 16 bases between. In germline, CDR1 is LNHDA, CDR2 SQIVND (reference sequence). The CDR3: CASSPLVQGNEKLFF. The CDR3 DNA is TGTGCCAGTAGCCCCCTGGTGCAGGGGAATGAAAAACTGTTTTTT.

The V gene is TRBV5-4, the J gene TRBJ2-3; D gene unclear. This CDR3 contains 13 residues. Between the trimmed V and J ends, which lost 5 bases and 6 bases, there was a span of 13 bases. Germline values: CDR1 SGHNT, CDR2 YYREEE (reference sequence). CDR3 sequence reads: CASSLQTFDTQYF. The CDR3 coding sequence is TGTGCCAGCAGTCTTCAGACTTTCGATACGCAGTATTTT.

The chain uses TRBV4-3 and TRBJ2-2, with 11 bases aligning to TRBD1. The V segment lost 4 bases and the J segment 4 bases; nucleotides outside the gene matches: 5. The CDR3 runs 16 residues. Per germline, CDR1 LGHNA and CDR2 YSLEER. CDR3 sequence (DNA): TGCGCCAGCAGCCTCGGACAGGGGGCCGGCACCGGGGAGCTGTTTTTT. Protein product: CASSLGQGAGTGELFF.

This clone has more than one count but fewer than ten. The V and J genes are TRBV7-8 and TRBJ1-6; D is ambiguous. The CDR3 runs to 18 residues. CDR1 and CDR2 from the germline V gene are SGHVS and FQNEAQ. V dropped 0 bases and J dropped 0 bases, with 12 bases sitting between them. The CDR3: CASSLARPGSSYNSPLHF. CDR3 coding DNA: TGTGCCAGCAGCTTAGCCCGGCCAGGCAGCTCCTATAATTCACCCCTCCACTTT. Based on the CDR3 plus reference TRBV7-8 and TRBJ1-6, the full variable domain is GAGVSQSPRYKVAKRGQDVALRCDPISGHVSLFWYQQALGQGPEFLTYFQNEAQLDKSGLPSDRFFAERPEGSVSTLKIQRTQQEDSAVYLCASSLARPGSSYNSPLHFGNGTRLTVT.

The CDR3 coding sequence is TGTGCCAGCAGTTACTCCAGGGAAAACACTGAAGCTTTCTTT. Translating it yields CASSYSRENTEAFF. This chain joins TRBV6-5 and TRBJ1-1; D is possibly TRBD1 (5 bases). Trimming took off 0 bases at V and 2 bases at J, with 7 bases between the two ends. CDR1 is MNHEY, CDR2 SVGAGI, per germline. This CDR3 is 14 amino acids long.

The rearrangement links TRBV2 to TRBJ2-5, with D possibly matching TRBD2 (6 bases). V was clipped by 3 bases and J by 4 bases, with 12 bases between them. Germline V gives CDR1 SNHLY, CDR2 FYNNEI. The CDR3 runs 14 residues. This chain's CDR3 is CASSDTGDLETQYF. The CDR3 region has the DNA TGTGCCAGCAGTGATACGGGAGACCTAGAGACCCAGTACTTC.

The chain is built from TRBV7-2 and TRBJ2-1; the match to TRBD1 covers 8 bases. V was clipped by 5 bases and J by 1 base; unmatched bases: 7. The germline V gene has CDR1 SGHTA and CDR2 FQGNSA. This CDR3 comprises 16 residues. The CDR3 DNA follows: TGTGCCAGCAGCCCTTTTTGGACAGGGTCCTACAATGAGCAGTTCTTC. It codes for CASSPFWTGSYNEQFF.

In this sample, this clone turned up a few times. This sequence joins TRBV6-1 and TRBJ1-3, with D hard to call. This CDR3 comprises 13 residues. Trimming removed 6 bases at V and 11 bases at J, with 17 bases between. CDR1 and CDR2 from the germline V gene are MNHNS and SASEGT. CDR3 in amino acids: CASSPDAFGAIYF. In DNA form, the CDR3 reads TGTGCCAGCAGCCCCGACGCATTCGGGGCCATATATTTT.